Listed below are T cell receptor beta chains from one sample, sequenced in a study of human T cells and chemical hapten exposure. MiXCR was run by TCRdb on the 5' RACE reads, yielding one entry per CDR3 protein. The sample records tens of thousands of distinct CDR3 sequences, 6.5% to 8.5% being singletons. Every receptor here comes from a male donor in good health. CDR3s include the opening cysteine and the closing phenylalanine or tryptophan. The D gene is left open where the match is weak. For some rows the clone size is stated as once, few or many, or as a class when expanded; others skip it.

d_call: .; j_call: TRBJ2-7; clone_size: many; v_call: TRBV29-1; cdr3_aa: CSAYSWRELGYEQYF; cdr3_nt: TGCAGCGCCTACTCCTGGAGGGAACTGGGCTACGAGCAGTACTTC
d_call: .; j_call: TRBJ1-1; clone_size: .; v_call: TRBV7-2; cdr3_aa: CASSPEFRAFDTEAFF; cdr3_nt: TGTGCCAGCAGCCCGGAATTTAGGGCGTTCGACACTGAAGCTTTCTTT
d_call: .; j_call: TRBJ2-3; clone_size: .; v_call: TRBV28; cdr3_aa: CASSSPGIAQSTDTQYF; cdr3_nt: TGTGCCAGCAGTTCCCCCGGGATAGCCCAATCCACAGATACGCAGTATTTT
d_call: .; j_call: TRBJ1-1; clone_size: few; v_call: TRBV12-3/TRBV12-4; cdr3_aa: CASSLASTGLNTEAFF; cdr3_nt: TGTGCCAGCAGTTTGGCTTCGACGGGCTTGAACACTGAAGCTTTCTTT
d_call: TRBD2; j_call: TRBJ2-5; clone_size: many; v_call: TRBV11-2; cdr3_aa: CASSLRVAGGSETQYF; cdr3_nt: TGTGCCAGCAGCTTACGAGTAGCGGGAGGTAGTGAGACCCAGTACTTC
d_call: .; j_call: TRBJ1-1; clone_size: few; v_call: TRBV29-1; cdr3_aa: CSSVLPGRIEAFF; cdr3_nt: TGCAGCAGCGTTCTCCCAGGGAGGATTGAAGCTTTCTTT
d_call: .; j_call: TRBJ1-5; clone_size: .; v_call: TRBV7-2; cdr3_aa: CASSPRPGIGSNQPQHF; cdr3_nt: TGTGCCAGCAGCCCCCGACCGGGGATAGGTAGCAATCAGCCCCAGCATTTT
d_call: .; j_call: TRBJ1-4; clone_size: many; v_call: TRBV7-9; cdr3_aa: CASSPRGLGLNEKLFF; cdr3_nt: TGTGCCAGCAGCCCACGCGGCCTGGGCTTAAATGAAAAACTGTTTTTT
d_call: .; j_call: TRBJ1-5; clone_size: few; v_call: TRBV19; cdr3_aa: CASSLTGSSNQPQHF; cdr3_nt: TGTGCCAGTAGTCTTACAGGGAGTAGCAATCAGCCCCAGCATTTT
d_call: .; j_call: TRBJ1-1; clone_size: few; v_call: TRBV14; cdr3_aa: CASSQGRRVTEAFF; cdr3_nt: TGTGCCAGCAGCCAGGGTCGCCGGGTAACTGAAGCTTTCTTT
d_call: .; j_call: TRBJ2-5; clone_size: many; v_call: TRBV29-1; cdr3_aa: CSVEVKARPIRKTQYF; cdr3_nt: TGCAGCGTTGAAGTCAAGGCCCGACCCATACGGAAGACCCAGTACTTC
d_call: TRBD2; j_call: TRBJ2-4; clone_size: .; v_call: TRBV20-1; cdr3_aa: CSARGTSGINLAKNIQYF; cdr3_nt: TGCAGTGCTAGAGGGACTAGCGGGATAAACTTAGCCAAAAACATTCAGTACTTC
d_call: .; j_call: TRBJ1-1; clone_size: many; v_call: TRBV6-5; cdr3_aa: CASSSSGTEAFF; cdr3_nt: TGTGCCAGCAGTTCTTCCGGGACAGAAGCTTTCTTT
d_call: .; j_call: TRBJ2-2; clone_size: .; v_call: TRBV25-1; cdr3_aa: CASSESGIYTGELFF; cdr3_nt: TGTGCCAGCAGTGAATCGGGTATTTACACCGGGGAGCTGTTTTTT
d_call: TRBD2; j_call: TRBJ2-3; clone_size: .; v_call: TRBV29-1; cdr3_aa: CSPTGVGGGTDTQYF; cdr3_nt: TGCAGCCCCACCGGAGTGGGAGGGGGCACAGATACGCAGTATTTT
d_call: .; j_call: TRBJ1-6; clone_size: many; v_call: TRBV27; cdr3_aa: CASSLSQGHYNSPLHF; cdr3_nt: TGTGCCAGCAGTTTGTCTCAGGGGCACTATAATTCACCCCTCCACTTT
d_call: .; j_call: TRBJ1-2; clone_size: .; v_call: TRBV5-6; cdr3_aa: CASSFGGGRDSYGYTF; cdr3_nt: TGTGCCAGCAGCTTCGGGGGGGGCAGGGACTCCTATGGCTACACCTTC
d_call: TRBD1; j_call: TRBJ1-1; clone_size: many; v_call: TRBV3-1; cdr3_aa: CASSQGRRGPAQTEAFF; cdr3_nt: TGTGCCAGCAGCCAAGGGAGAAGGGGGCCCGCTCAAACTGAAGCTTTCTTT
d_call: .; j_call: TRBJ2-3; clone_size: many; v_call: TRBV12-5; cdr3_aa: CASGLLLDGASTDTQYF; cdr3_nt: TGTGCTAGTGGTTTGTTGCTGGATGGGGCTAGCACAGATACGCAGTATTTT
d_call: .; j_call: TRBJ2-1; clone_size: .; v_call: TRBV15; cdr3_aa: CATSRDEPLNPNEQFF; cdr3_nt: TGTGCCACCAGCAGAGACGAACCCCTCAACCCCAATGAGCAGTTCTTC
d_call: TRBD2; j_call: TRBJ2-5; clone_size: many; v_call: TRBV29-1; cdr3_aa: CSVETSGGFQETQYF; cdr3_nt: TGCAGCGTGGAAACTAGCGGGGGATTCCAAGAGACCCAGTACTTC
d_call: .; j_call: TRBJ2-3; clone_size: many; v_call: TRBV7-8; cdr3_aa: CASSGPEDTQYF; cdr3_nt: TGTGCCAGCAGCGGTCCGGAGGATACGCAGTATTTT
d_call: TRBD1; j_call: TRBJ2-1; clone_size: few; v_call: TRBV9; cdr3_aa: CASSVGTGGNEQFF; cdr3_nt: TGTGCCAGCAGCGTAGGGACAGGGGGGAATGAGCAGTTCTTC
d_call: TRBD1; j_call: TRBJ1-2; clone_size: .; v_call: TRBV5-1; cdr3_aa: CASSFGQGSGYTF; cdr3_nt: TGCGCCAGCAGCTTTGGACAGGGGTCTGGCTACACCTTC
d_call: .; j_call: TRBJ2-7; clone_size: few; v_call: TRBV6-1; cdr3_aa: CASNSLSWTGTYEQYF; cdr3_nt: TGTGCCAGCAACTCATTATCCTGGACTGGCACCTACGAGCAGTACTTC
d_call: TRBD1; j_call: TRBJ1-5; clone_size: .; v_call: TRBV19; cdr3_aa: CASSPRGRGQPQHF; cdr3_nt: TGTGCCAGTAGTCCCCGGGGCAGGGGGCAGCCCCAGCATTTT
d_call: .; j_call: TRBJ2-7; clone_size: many; v_call: TRBV25-1; cdr3_aa: CASSDYEGGNYEQYF; cdr3_nt: TGTGCCAGCAGTGATTACGAGGGGGGAAACTACGAGCAGTACTTC
d_call: .; j_call: TRBJ2-4; clone_size: many; v_call: TRBV13; cdr3_aa: CASSLERGINIQYF; cdr3_nt: TGTGCCAGCAGCTTAGAAAGGGGCATAAACATTCAGTACTTC
d_call: .; j_call: TRBJ2-1; clone_size: many; v_call: TRBV5-1; cdr3_aa: CASSLAHEQFF; cdr3_nt: TGCGCCAGCAGCTTGGCCCATGAGCAGTTCTTC
d_call: .; j_call: TRBJ2-5; clone_size: .; v_call: TRBV5-1; cdr3_aa: CASSSRPSGETQYF; cdr3_nt: TGCGCCAGCAGCTCCCGCCCTTCAGGAGAGACCCAGTACTTC
d_call: .; j_call: TRBJ2-7; clone_size: .; v_call: TRBV30; cdr3_aa: CAWSAKVGVLLLGEQYF; cdr3_nt: TGTGCCTGGAGTGCAAAAGTCGGCGTCCTGCTCCTCGGGGAGCAGTACTTC
d_call: TRBD2; j_call: TRBJ2-1; clone_size: .; v_call: TRBV9; cdr3_aa: CASSMGTNLNEQFF; cdr3_nt: TGTGCCAGCAGCATGGGGACTAACCTTAATGAGCAGTTCTTC
d_call: .; j_call: TRBJ1-4; clone_size: .; v_call: TRBV7-9; cdr3_aa: CASSLSLRGTNEKLFF; cdr3_nt: TGTGCCAGCAGCCTCTCCCTCAGGGGAACTAATGAAAAACTGTTTTTT
d_call: .; j_call: TRBJ1-1; clone_size: few; v_call: TRBV4-1; cdr3_aa: CASSQESGLFLDTEAFF; cdr3_nt: TGCGCCAGCAGCCAAGAAAGCGGGTTGTTCCTAGACACTGAAGCTTTCTTT
d_call: TRBD1; j_call: TRBJ1-4; clone_size: .; v_call: TRBV5-1; cdr3_aa: CASSPDRVEKLFF; cdr3_nt: TGCGCCAGCAGCCCTGACAGGGTGGAAAAACTGTTTTTT
d_call: .; j_call: TRBJ1-6; clone_size: many; v_call: TRBV6-2/TRBV6-3; cdr3_aa: CASSYSRQRDSPLHF; cdr3_nt: TGTGCCAGCAGTTACTCGCGGCAGCGAGATTCACCCCTCCACTTT
d_call: .; j_call: TRBJ1-5; clone_size: .; v_call: TRBV12-3/TRBV12-4; cdr3_aa: CASSFAGYQPQHF; cdr3_nt: TGTGCCAGCAGTTTCGCAGGCTATCAGCCCCAGCATTTT
d_call: .; j_call: TRBJ1-5; clone_size: many; v_call: TRBV6-1; cdr3_aa: CASQGIEGHQPQHF; cdr3_nt: TGTGCCAGCCAGGGGATCGAGGGCCACCAGCCCCAGCATTTT